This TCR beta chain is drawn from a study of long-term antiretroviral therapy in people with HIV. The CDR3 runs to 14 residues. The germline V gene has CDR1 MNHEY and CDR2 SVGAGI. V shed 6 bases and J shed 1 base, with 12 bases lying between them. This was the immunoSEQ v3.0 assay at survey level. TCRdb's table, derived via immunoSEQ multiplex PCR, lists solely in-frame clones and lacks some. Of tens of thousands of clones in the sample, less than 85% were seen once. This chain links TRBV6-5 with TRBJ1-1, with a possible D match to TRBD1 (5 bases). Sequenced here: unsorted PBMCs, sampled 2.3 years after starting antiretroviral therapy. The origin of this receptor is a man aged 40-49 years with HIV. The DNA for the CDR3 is TGTGCCAGCAGCGCCATGCAGGGGAACACTGAAGCTTTCTTT. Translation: CASSAMQGNTEAFF.